This TCR beta chain was recovered during a study of T cells in Graves' hyperthyroidism and ophthalmopathy. Turning to the study itself: Peripheral blood was obtained at initial diagnosis, preceding any treatment. Overall study findings and caveats: Within blood appeared most thyroid clonotypes that had expanded above 0.001.

CDR1 SGHDT and CDR2 YYEEEE come from the germline V gene. The CDR3 is 14 residues long. At least ten counts were recorded for this clonotype. Its cognate antigen is unknown. The junction does not match germline at one end; this may be a read error. Subjects with ophthalmopathy showed a Clinical Activity Score no lower than 3, a NOSPECS grade no lower than 4, and a duration shorter than 3 months. Researchers took RNA transcripts and amplified the TCR beta CDR3 regions from them. TCR CDR3 regions were first amplified by RT-PCR with HTBI primers. Using its own MiXCR run on the multiplex PCR reads, TCRdb lists one record per CDR3 protein. Among around 300,000 distinct CDR3 sequences listed, roughly 13% were seen once.

This clonotype originated in a woman between 40 and 55 years old with Graves' ophthalmopathy. The chain links TRBV5-6 to TRBJ1-1; D unclear. The specimen was blood. The CDR3 spells CASSLDAGNTEAFF. The CDR3 nucleotides are TGCGCCAGCAGCTTGGATGCAGGCAACACTGAAGCTTTCTTT.